A selection of T cell receptor beta chains follows, all from one sample in a study of cytomegalovirus exposure and HLA in healthy donors. TCRdb's copy holds only in-frame clones and misses some; the assay was immunoSEQ multiplex PCR. The profile shows approximately 180,000 clones, about 81% of them singletons. Sequenced sample: PBMCs. All receptors come from a man younger than 35 in good health and CMV-seronegative. Each CDR3 is given with its conserved first and last residue.

J gene	V gene	CDR3 protein
TRBJ2-2	TRBV5-4	CASTRAGASGELFF
TRBJ2-5	TRBV9	CASSLSPPETQYF
TRBJ2-5	TRBV27	CASSQGTSPEVTQYF
TRBJ1-4	TRBV19	CASRQGSEWEKLFF
TRBJ1-5	TRBV19	CASSMGVGGRIGNQPQHF
TRBJ2-3	TRBV29-1	CSVELSGSEYTDTQYF
TRBJ2-3	TRBV7-2	CASSLRGRTDTQYF
TRBJ2-1	TRBV7-9	CASSLRLALFSYNEQFF
TRBJ1-2	TRBV7-2	CASSQRPGLGYGYTF
TRBJ2-7	TRBV27	CASRDPGLIYEQYF
TRBJ2-1	TRBV14	CASSSLLEQFF
TRBJ2-2	TRBV7-2	CANSPLTGWNTGELFF
TRBJ2-3	TRBV5-1	CASSGRLAASTDTQYF
TRBJ2-7	TRBV5-5	CASSYPPGTGSPYEQYF
TRBJ1-5	TRBV2	CASSADRGPNQPQHF
TRBJ2-7	TRBV28	CASSPTYEQYF
TRBJ2-1	TRBV27	CASSRASGGPLEFF
TRBJ2-7	TRBV27	CASSQTGGGYEQYF
TRBJ2-5	TRBV5-1	CASAGGGMETQYF
TRBJ2-7	TRBV2	CASGRQGTYEQYF
TRBJ2-5	TRBV4-3	CASSQEWGEETQYF
TRBJ2-4	TRBV29-1	CSVSGGQGNIQYF
TRBJ2-3	TRBV2	CASGGEGGKSTDTQYF
TRBJ2-2	TRBV6-5	CASRLGQGATGELFF
TRBJ2-5	TRBV7-6	CASSAGTTQETQYF
TRBJ2-2	TRBV30	CAWSVSLAGELFF
TRBJ2-7	TRBV19	CASSIGRSRQYF
TRBJ2-2	TRBV5-6	CASKGQGAGTGELFF
TRBJ2-1	TRBV11-2	CASSLALEQFF
TRBJ2-7	TRBV7-2	CASSLAKAAGQYF